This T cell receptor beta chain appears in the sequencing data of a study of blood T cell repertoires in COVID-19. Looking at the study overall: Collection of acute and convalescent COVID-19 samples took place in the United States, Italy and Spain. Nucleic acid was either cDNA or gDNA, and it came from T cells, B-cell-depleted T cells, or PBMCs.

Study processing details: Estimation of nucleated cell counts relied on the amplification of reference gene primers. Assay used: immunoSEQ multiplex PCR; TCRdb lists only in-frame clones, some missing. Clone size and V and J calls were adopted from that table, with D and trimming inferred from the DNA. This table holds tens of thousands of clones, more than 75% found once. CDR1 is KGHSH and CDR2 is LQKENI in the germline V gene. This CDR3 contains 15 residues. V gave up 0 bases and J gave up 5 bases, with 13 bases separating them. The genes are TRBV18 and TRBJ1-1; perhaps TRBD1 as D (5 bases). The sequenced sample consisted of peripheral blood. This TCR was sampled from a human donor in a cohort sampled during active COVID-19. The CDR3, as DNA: TGTGCCAGCTCACCACCCCGATGGGGCCGGACTGAAGCTTTCTTT. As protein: CASSPPRWGRTEAFF. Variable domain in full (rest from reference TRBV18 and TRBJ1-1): NAGVMQNPRHLVRRRGQEARLRCSPMKGHSHVYWYRQLPEEGLKFMVYLQKENIIDESGMPKERFSAEFPKEGPSILRIQQVVRGDSAAYFCASSPPRWGRTEAFFGQGTRLTVV.